What follows are 20 T cell receptor beta chains derived from one specimen sequenced in a study of cytomegalovirus exposure and HLA in healthy donors. The PCR contained 60 Vbeta and 13 Jbeta primers. Measured with immunoSEQ multiplex PCR; TCRdb has only the in-frame clones, and not every one. Of 210,000 or so clones listed, roughly 80% are singletons. What was sequenced was PBMCs. The receptors shown here come from a man aged 35-49 years in good health and CMV-seronegative.

The V call is TRBV29-1, the J call TRBJ2-7, with 8 bases lining up with TRBD2. The germline V gene has CDR1 SQVTM and CDR2 ANQGSEA. The CDR3 covers 14 residues. The junction had 12 bases not matched to a gene; V was cut back by 6 bases and J by 5 bases. This chain's CDR3 is CSVVNAGGGDEQYF. The CDR3 nucleotides are TGCAGCGTGGTCAATGCGGGAGGTGGCGACGAGCAGTACTTC.

The chain joins TRBV28 to TRBJ2-7; possibly TRBD2 for D (5 bases). Germline V gene lookup returns CDR1 MDHEN and CDR2 SYDVKM. The CDR3 length is 15 residues. The V end was cut by 2 bases, the J end by 0 bases, with 11 bases between. CDR3: CASSLAGTSSYEQYF. CDR3 in DNA: TGTGCCAGCAGTTTAGCGGGTACCAGCTCCTACGAGCAGTACTTC.

A single count supports this clone. This rearrangement joins TRBV5-4 to TRBJ2-7; 9 nucleotides line up with TRBD2. The germline CDR1 and CDR2 sequences are SGHNT and YYREEE (reference sequence). The trim removed 3 bases at V and 3 bases at J, leaving 7 bases unmatched. This CDR3 contains 15 residues. In nucleotides, the CDR3 is TGTGCCAGCAGCTCCCGAGCGGGAGGAGGCTACGAGCAGTACTTC. It specifies CASSSRAGGGYEQYF.

This clone was picked up one time. This CDR3 reads CASSISGGLNEQFF. CDR3 nucleotide sequence: TGTGCCAGTAGTATATCGGGAGGACTAAATGAGCAGTTCTTC. The genes are TRBV19 and TRBJ2-1; 7 nucleotides agree with TRBD2. Germline-derived CDR1 and CDR2 are LNHDA and SQIVND (reference sequence). With V trimmed by 2 bases and J by 7 bases, 5 bases remained unmatched. The CDR3 has 14 residues.

As DNA, the CDR3 is TGTGCCAGCAGCCCCCGGACTAGCGGGGGAAACAAAAACATTCAGTACTTC. Amino acids: CASSPRTSGGNKNIQYF. The chain combines TRBV9 with TRBJ2-4; 13 positions agree with TRBD2. From germline, CDR1 is SGDLS and CDR2 YYNGEE. There are 17 residues in the CDR3. Losses at the gene ends were 4 bases for V and 3 bases for J; bases not matched to a gene: 7.

The chain couples TRBV19 to TRBJ2-5; the match to TRBD2 covers 10 bases. V gave up 9 bases and J gave up 5 bases; unmatched junction bases: 12. Germline V gene data show CDR1 as LNHDA and CDR2 as SQIVND (reference sequence). The length of the CDR3 is 15 residues. The CDR3 loop is CASAHPGLAYETQYF. In DNA, the CDR3 is TGTGCCAGCGCCCACCCGGGACTAGCGTATGAGACCCAGTACTTC.

V usage is TRBV7-9 and J usage is TRBJ1-5; 8 nucleotides agree with TRBD1. J was trimmed by 2 bases and V by 5 bases; bases with no gene match: 8. There are 16 residues in the CDR3. Looked up from germline, CDR1 is SEHNR and CDR2 is FQNEAQ (reference sequence). This CDR3 is CASSPRVTGGNQPQHF. For the CDR3, the DNA is TGTGCCAGCAGCCCCCGCGTGACAGGGGGCAATCAGCCCCAGCATTTT.

V is TRBV7-9 and J is TRBJ2-7, with TRBD2 as a possible D gene (6 bases). The V gene's germline CDR1 is SEHNR and CDR2 FQNEAQ (reference sequence). Trimming left V 3 bases short and J 0 bases short, with 12 bases between. The CDR3 length is 15 residues. The CDR3 sequence: CASSFGRESSYEQYF. The CDR3 DNA reads TGTGCCAGCAGCTTCGGTCGGGAGAGCTCCTACGAGCAGTACTTC. Full variable domain (missing parts from reference TRBV7-9 and TRBJ2-7): DTGVSQNPRHKITKRGQNVTFRCDPISEHNRLYWYRQTLGQGPEFLTYFQNEAQLEKSRLLSDRFSAERPKGSFSTLEIQRTEQGDSAMYLCASSFGRESSYEQYFGPGTRLTVT.

Comments on this clone: The junction does not match germline at one end; this may be a read error. The chain has TRBV7-9 and TRBJ1-5, with 8 bases aligning to TRBD1. Germline-derived CDR1 and CDR2 are SEHNR and FQNEAQ (reference sequence). CDR3 length equals 14 residues. The CDR3 DNA sequence: TGTTCCAGCAGCTGGGACAGGAACAATCAGCCCCAGCATTTT. It translates to CSSSWDRNNQPQHF.

The chain employs TRBV28 and TRBJ2-3; D is perhaps TRBD2 (6 bases). The CDR3 consists of 15 residues. Trimming cost V 10 bases and J 2 bases, with 19 bases left between them. CDR1 and CDR2 (germline): MDHEN, SYDVKM. CDR3 nucleotide sequence: TGTGCCACAACTACCGGGACTCGCCTCACAGATACGCAGTATTTT. Protein product: CATTTGTRLTDTQYF.

The V gene is TRBV5-1, the J gene TRBJ2-3; TRBD1 agrees at 8 bases. Germline V lookup: CDR1 SGHRS, CDR2 YFSETQ. The CDR3 has 15 amino acids. V gave up 0 bases and J gave up 6 bases; unmatched junction bases: 6. CDR3 loop: CASSLAGGDTDTQYF. The CDR3 nucleotides are TGCGCCAGCAGCTTGGCAGGGGGCGATACGGATACGCAGTATTTT.

J is TRBJ2-3 and V is TRBV27, with D uncertain. Per germline, CDR1 MNHEY and CDR2 SMNVEV (reference sequence). This CDR3 spans 15 amino acids. V shed 4 bases and J shed 0 bases, with 11 bases lying between them. CDR3 amino acids: CASSSMTTSTDTQYF. CDR3 coding DNA: TGTGCCAGCAGTTCTATGACAACTAGCACAGATACGCAGTATTTT.

This chain uses TRBV10-3 with TRBJ1-2; D is undetermined. The CDR3 consists of 14 residues. Trimming left V 0 bases short and J 0 bases short, with 5 bases between. The germline gives CDR1 ENHRY, CDR2 SYGVKD. The CDR3 DNA reads as TGTGCCATCAGTGAGTCACAGTCTAACTATGGCTACACCTTC. This sequence encodes CAISESQSNYGYTF.

The chain links TRBV4-3 to TRBJ2-7; D perhaps matches TRBD1 (6 bases). Trimming stripped 0 bases from V and 6 bases from J, with 9 bases between. Germline values: CDR1 LGHNA, CDR2 YSLEER. CDR3 length: 13 residues. The chain's CDR3 is CASSQDSGVEQYF. CDR3 sequence (DNA): TGCGCCAGCAGCCAAGATTCAGGGGTCGAGCAGTACTTC.

V gene TRBV25-1 combines with J gene TRBJ2-5; possible D gene TRBD1, 7 bases. The J call may be incorrect, as the DNA end agrees better with TRBJ2-7. The CDR3 is made up of 15 amino acids. CDR1 and CDR2 (germline): MGHDK, SYGVNS. CDR3 coding DNA: TGTGCCAGCACCCCCGTCAGGGGGGAAACCTACGAGCAGTACTTC. Translation: CASTPVRGETYEQYF.

This chain links TRBV27 with TRBJ1-1, with D maybe TRBD1 (5 bases). The germline V gene encodes CDR1 MNHEY and CDR2 SMNVEV (reference sequence). Between the trimmed V and J ends, which lost 0 bases and 2 bases, there was a span of 7 bases. The CDR3 has 14 amino acids. CDR3 region: CASSLSTENTEAFF. The CDR3 nucleotides read TGTGCCAGCAGTTTATCGACAGAAAACACTGAAGCTTTCTTT.

The CDR3 bases are TGTGCCACCAGAAAAATCCCTCGCACAGATACGCAGTATTTT. It is translated as CATRKIPRTDTQYF. The chain combines TRBV15 with TRBJ2-3; D not certain. V lost 6 bases to trimming and J lost 1 base, with 11 bases between them. This CDR3 has 14 amino acids. Germline V gene lookup returns CDR1 LNHNV and CDR2 YYDKDF (reference sequence).

The V call is TRBV9, the J call TRBJ2-1, with TRBD2 matching over 8 bases. The trim removed 0 bases at V and 10 bases at J, leaving 9 bases unmatched. Germline values: CDR1 SGDLS, CDR2 YYNGEE. This CDR3 is 15 amino acids long. CDR3 DNA sequence: TGTGCCAGCAGCGTAGAAGGGACTAGATCCGGGGAGCAGTTCTTC. It is translated as CASSVEGTRSGEQFF.

To note about this clone: In the same sample, other DNA sequences code for this CDR3. V and J are TRBV5-1 and TRBJ2-5; D gene unclear. This CDR3 contains 11 residues. CDR1 is SGHRS and CDR2 is YFSETQ in the germline V gene. V was trimmed by 4 bases and J by 2 bases, leaving 3 bases between them. CDR3 protein: CASSLQETQYF. Here the CDR3 DNA reads TGCGCCAGCAGCCTTCAAGAGACCCAGTACTTC.

The genes are TRBV7-9 and TRBJ1-2; D possibly corresponds to TRBD1 (6 bases). V was shortened by 1 base and J by 8 bases, with 11 bases between the two germline ends. CDR3 length: 13 amino acids. The germline V gene has CDR1 SEHNR and CDR2 FQNEAQ (reference sequence). CDR3: CASSLGGLEGYTF. The CDR3 DNA reads TGTGCCAGCAGCTTAGGGGGGCTGGAAGGCTACACCTTC.